Listed below are T cell receptor beta chains from one sample, sequenced in a study of Tregs in tolerant kidney transplant recipients. Assay used: immunoSEQ multiplex PCR; TCRdb lists only in-frame clones, some missing. This sample yields around 61,000 clones, of which around 82% are seen a single time; about 5% belongs to the top ten. The sequencing input was CD4+ T cells from blood. The origin of the receptors is a human donor in good health. Each CDR3 is given with its conserved first and last residue. A D gene is named only where the DNA matches it firmly. Only some rows state a clone size, as once, few, many or a class for expanded clones.

d_call	j_call	v_call	clone_size	cdr3_nt	cdr3_aa
-	TRBJ2-5	TRBV21-1	-	TGTGCCAGCAGCACCAGCTTGGGGCAGCCGGCGATCCAAGAGACCCAGTACTTC	CASSTSLGQPAIQETQYF
-	TRBJ2-7	TRBV27	-	TGTGCCAGCAGCTTTTGGGGGGCAGGGGGGTACGAGCAGTACTTC	CASSFWGAGGYEQYF
-	TRBJ1-1	TRBV7-8	-	TGTGCCAGCAGCTCCCCTAGGGCAGGGAGGACTGAAGCTTTCTTT	CASSSPRAGRTEAFF
TRBD2	TRBJ2-5	TRBV11-3	-	TGTGCCAGCAGCTCCTGGACTAGTAACTTTCTTGGGGAGACCCAGTACTTC	CASSSWTSNFLGETQYF
-	TRBJ2-7	TRBV2	-	TGTGCCAGCACCGGACAGTCCTACGAGCAGTACTTC	CASTGQSYEQYF
TRBD2	TRBJ2-1	TRBV5-1	-	TGCGCCAGCAGCCCCCGGGGGGGAGAAAAGATATACAATGAGCAGTTCTTC	CASSPRGGEKIYNEQFF
-	TRBJ2-7	TRBV11-3	-	TGTGCCAGCAGCTTTGGCAGGGTATCCTACGAGCAGTACTTC	CASSFGRVSYEQYF
-	TRBJ1-6	TRBV9	-	TGTGCCAGCAGCGTAGGTCAGGGATCTAATTCACCCCTCCACTTT	CASSVGQGSNSPLHF
-	TRBJ2-6	TRBV21-1	-	TGTGCCAGCATTATGGGTAACAACCCGAACTCTGGGGCCAACGTCCTGACTTTC	CASIMGNNPNSGANVLTF
TRBD2	TRBJ2-5	TRBV18	once	TGTGCCAGCTCCCAAGGACTAGATGCAGGGACCCAGTACTTC	CASSQGLDAGTQYF
TRBD2	TRBJ2-1	TRBV11-3	-	TGTGCCAGCAGCTTGGGACTAGCGGGGAGCAATGAGCAGTTCTTC	CASSLGLAGSNEQFF
-	TRBJ2-7	TRBV4-3	-	TGCGCCAGCAGCCAAGAGAGGAATGGAGGCGGGGTAACCTACGAGCAGTACTTC	CASSQERNGGGVTYEQYF
-	TRBJ2-7	TRBV14	-	TGTGCCAGCAGCCAATCCCGGGAGCAGTACTTC	CASSQSREQYF
TRBD1	TRBJ1-1	TRBV18	-	TGTGCCAGCTCACCAGGGAGGGGGCAGAACACTGAAGCTTTCTTT	CASSPGRGQNTEAFF
TRBD1	TRBJ2-3	TRBV9	-	TGTGCCAGCAGCGTAGGGGGACAGACAAGGGGAGATACGCAGTATTTT	CASSVGGQTRGDTQYF
TRBD2	TRBJ2-3	TRBV19	-	TGTGCCAGTAGTCTGCGGGGGGCCGATACGCAGTATTTT	CASSLRGADTQYF
-	TRBJ2-3	TRBV21-1	-	-	CASSNWGSGNTQYF